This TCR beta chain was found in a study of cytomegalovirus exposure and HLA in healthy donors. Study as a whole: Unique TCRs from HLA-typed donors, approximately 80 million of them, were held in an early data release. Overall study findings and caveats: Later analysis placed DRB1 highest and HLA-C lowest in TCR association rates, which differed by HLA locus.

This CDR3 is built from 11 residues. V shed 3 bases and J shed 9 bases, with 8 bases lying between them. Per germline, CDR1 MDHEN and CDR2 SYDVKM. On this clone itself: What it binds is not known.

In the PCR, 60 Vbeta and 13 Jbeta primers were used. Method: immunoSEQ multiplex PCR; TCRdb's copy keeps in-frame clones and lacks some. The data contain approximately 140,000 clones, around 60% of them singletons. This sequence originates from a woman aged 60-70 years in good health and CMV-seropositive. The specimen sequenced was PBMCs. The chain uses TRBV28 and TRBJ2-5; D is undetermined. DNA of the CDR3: TGTGCCAGCAGTTTGGGCGTGGCCCAGTACTTC. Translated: CASSLGVAQYF.